These 19 T cell receptor beta chains share one sample of origin, sequenced in a study of regulatory T cells in long-lasting Graves disease. Investigators prepared the TCR beta libraries by applying iRepertoire HTBI primers and Arm-PCR of CDR3 regions. TCRdb itself ran the multiplex PCR reads through MiXCR, one entry per CDR3 protein. Of about 420,000 distinct CDR3 sequences in the sample, approximately 16% were seen once. Time point in this sample: newly diagnosed GD, antithyroid drugs for less than 3 months. Extracted RNA from PBMCs served as the source of the TCR library. These data were likewise used in another study, on T cells in Graves' hyperthyroidism and ophthalmopathy.

The source was peripheral blood mononuclear cells (PBMCs), collected at new diagnosis, from a patient treated with antithyroid drugs. These receptors were collected from a woman aged 18-30 years with Graves disease.

The sample holds many counts of this clonotype. The J gene is TRBJ1-1, the V gene TRBV5-1; no firm D call. Trimming took 2 bases from V and 0 from J, leaving 11 bases between them. CDR1 is SGHRS, CDR2 YFSETQ, per germline. The CDR3 has 15 amino acids. The CDR3 bases are TGCGCCAGCAGCTTTGCGGGAGCGGTGAACACTGAAGCTTTCTTT. It yields the protein CASSFAGAVNTEAFF.

Only a few counts were recorded for this clonotype. The J gene is TRBJ1-4, the V gene TRBV5-1; tentatively, D is TRBD1 (5 bases). This CDR3 region has 14 residues. Germline CDR1 and CDR2: SGHRS and YFSETQ. The germline V and J ends were trimmed by 4 bases and 4 bases, with 11 bases remaining between them. CDR3 coding DNA: TGCGCCAGCAGCCAGGGTGTGGATAATGAAAAACTGTTTTTT. It specifies CASSQGVDNEKLFF. Together with reference TRBV5-1 and TRBJ1-4, the CDR3 gives the full variable domain: KAGVTQTPRYLIKTRGQQVTLSCSPISGHRSVSWYQQTPGQGLQFLFEYFSETQRNKGNFPGRFSGRQFSNSRSEMNVSTLELGDSALYLCASSQGVDNEKLFFGSGTQLSVL.

Ten or more counts support this clonotype. The chain links TRBV7-3 to TRBJ2-1; D remains unclear. Per germline, CDR1 SGHTA and CDR2 FQGTGA. The V end lost 6 bases, the J end lost 9 bases, and 12 bases lay between the germline ends. The CDR3 spans 12 residues. CDR3 amino acids: CASSLTTGEQFF. CDR3 sequence (DNA): TGTGCCAGCAGTCTAACAACTGGTGAGCAGTTCTTC.

The chain combines TRBV7-9 with TRBJ2-5; TRBD1 matches 8 bases. There are 13 residues in the CDR3. The germline CDR1 and CDR2 sequences are SEHNR and FQNEAQ (reference sequence). Losses at the gene ends were 10 bases for V and 5 bases for J; bases not matched to a gene: 9. The CDR3: CAISRGRRETQYF. CDR3 coding DNA: TGTGCCATCTCCAGGGGGCGAAGGGAGACCCAGTACTTC.

This clonotype has more than one count but fewer than ten. In DNA, the CDR3 is TGTGCCAGCAGCCAGGGGGTCGCCGAGCAGTACTTC. Protein product: CASSQGVAEQYF. The V gene is TRBV5-6, the J gene TRBJ2-7, with 7 bases identical to TRBD1. V dropped 4 bases and J dropped 6; count of bases not matched to a gene: 4. CDR3 length: 12 amino acids. In germline, CDR1 is SGHDT, CDR2 YYEEEE.

This clonotype was recorded at least ten times. The chain joins TRBV2 to TRBJ1-4; the D is unclear. This CDR3 is built from 15 residues. V lost 1 base and J 0 bases, leaving 6 bases between the germline ends. Looked up from germline, CDR1 is SNHLY and CDR2 is FYNNEI. The CDR3 reads CASSEETPTNEKLFF. For the CDR3, the DNA is TGTGCCAGCAGTGAAGAGACTCCAACTAATGAAAAACTGTTTTTT.

Many counts were recorded for this clonotype. This rearrangement joins TRBV29-1 to TRBJ2-7, with no clear D. V was trimmed by 4 bases and J by 5 bases, leaving 15 bases between them. CDR3 size: 13 residues. Germline CDR1 and CDR2: SQVTM and ANQGSEA. This CDR3 reads CSVGAQGGHEQYF. The CDR3 coding sequence is TGCAGCGTTGGGGCCCAAGGTGGGCACGAGCAGTACTTC.

The rearrangement joins TRBV12-3 or TRBV12-4 to TRBJ2-1, with D possibly TRBD2 on 6 matching bases. The CDR3 spans 13 residues. With 7 bases removed from V and 9 bases from J, the gap between germline ends came to 16 bases. The CDR3 here is CASTPTAGGEQFF. CDR3 nucleotides: TGTGCCAGCACTCCCACCGCCGGGGGTGAGCAGTTCTTC.

This clonotype has at least ten counts. The chain recombines TRBV27 with TRBJ1-2; D not certain. V lost 5 bases and J lost 1, with 8 bases in between. The germline gives CDR1 MNHEY, CDR2 SMNVEV (reference sequence). This CDR3 has 13 amino acids. The CDR3 DNA reads TGTGCCAGCAGTGGTCGGCTTAACTATGGCTACACCTTC. Translation: CASSGRLNYGYTF.

This clonotype occurred a few times. The chain combines TRBV28 with TRBJ1-1; the match to TRBD1 covers 8 bases. The germline gives CDR1 MDHEN, CDR2 SYDVKM. The V and J ends lost 6 bases and 4 bases, in that order; junction bases with no gene match: 10. This CDR3 comprises 15 residues. CDR3 coding DNA: TGTGCCAGCAGCTCCCAGGGGGCTAGGTTCACTGAAGCTTTCTTT. Translation: CASSSQGARFTEAFF.

This chain uses TRBV20-1 with TRBJ2-7, with 7 bases fitting TRBD1. CDR3 length: 14 amino acids. CDR1 and CDR2 (germline): DFQATT, SNEGSKA (reference sequence). V gave up 4 bases and J gave up 4 bases; unmatched junction bases: 10. CDR3 sequence reads: CSATQQGPPYEQYF. The CDR3 nucleotides are TGCAGTGCTACGCAACAGGGGCCCCCTTACGAGCAGTACTTC.

The sample holds many counts of this clonotype. V usage is TRBV6-1 and J usage is TRBJ2-7; D is perhaps TRBD2 (5 bases). The V gene's germline CDR1 is MNHNS and CDR2 SASEGT. This CDR3 comprises 13 residues. Trimming removed 5 bases at V and 7 bases at J, with 15 bases between. The CDR3 DNA follows: TGTGCCAGCAGTCCAGATCCACGAGGGGAGCAGTACTTC. Encoded protein: CASSPDPRGEQYF.

This clonotype has a count of ten or more. The chain joins TRBV28 to TRBJ2-2, with TRBD2 matching 7 bases. CDR3 length: 17 residues. Germline trimming cut 5 bases from V and 0 bases from J; bases unmatched to any gene: 9. In germline, CDR1 is MDHEN, CDR2 SYDVKM. The CDR3 loop is CASSPKGLRTNTGELFF. DNA of the CDR3: TGTGCCAGCAGTCCAAAGGGACTAAGGACGAACACCGGGGAGCTGTTTTTT. The whole variable domain, filled in from reference TRBV28 and TRBJ2-2, reads DVKVTQSSRYLVKRTGEKVFLECVQDMDHENMFWYRQDPGLGLRLIYFSYDVKMKEKGDIPEGYSVSREKKERFSLILESASTNQTSMYLCASSPKGLRTNTGELFFGEGSRLTVL.

There are many counts of this clonotype. The rearrangement uses TRBV28 and TRBJ1-5; no firm D call. Germline lookup yields CDR1 MDHEN and CDR2 SYDVKM. The V and J ends lost 5 bases and 7 bases respectively, with 9 bases between them. This CDR3 contains 12 residues. CDR3 in DNA: TGTGCCAGCAGTAATTCGGGGCAGCCCCAGCATTTT. This translates into CASSNSGQPQHF.

The J gene is TRBJ2-2, the V gene TRBV2; D is unclear. The CDR3 sequence is 13 residues long. Per the germline V gene, CDR1 is SNHLY and CDR2 is FYNNEI. Trimming removed 3 bases at V and 7 bases at J, with 9 bases between. CDR3 sequence: CASSDTANGELFF. In DNA form, the CDR3 reads TGTGCCAGCAGTGATACGGCTAACGGGGAGCTGTTTTTT. Using reference TRBV2 and TRBJ2-2 for the parts outside the CDR3, the full variable domain is EPEVTQTPSHQVTQMGQEVILRCVPISNHLYFYWYRQILGQKVEFLVSFYNNEISEKSEIFDDQFSVERPDGSNFTLKIRSTKLEDSAMYFCASSDTANGELFFGEGSRLTVL.

With respect to this clonotype: Germline is not matched at one junction end, which may reflect a read error. This chain uses TRBV5-1 with TRBJ1-2; no clear D gene. Germline V lookup: CDR1 SGHRS, CDR2 YFSETQ. The CDR3 covers 13 residues. Written as DNA, the CDR3 is TGCGCCAGCAGATTGGAGGGTTTTTATGGCTACACCTTC. Protein sequence: CASRLEGFYGYTF.

The table lists this clonotype with many counts. This sequence joins TRBV2 and TRBJ2-3; 13 nucleotides match TRBD2. Per germline, CDR1 SNHLY and CDR2 FYNNEI. This CDR3 is built from 15 residues. Trimming at V came to 4 bases and at J to 4 bases, leaving 2 bases not matched to a gene. The CDR3 region is CASSVLAGGPDTQYF. The CDR3 coding sequence is TGTGCCAGCAGTGTACTAGCGGGAGGGCCAGATACGCAGTATTTT.

This clonotype was counted many times. The chain joins TRBV7-2 to TRBJ2-2; D is ambiguous. Per the germline V gene, CDR1 is SGHTA and CDR2 is FQGNSA. V lost 4 bases, J lost 2 bases, and 5 bases lay in between. The CDR3 has 13 residues. In nucleotides, the CDR3 is TGTGCCAGCAGCTCGCTCAACACCGGGGAGCTGTTTTTT. Protein sequence: CASSSLNTGELFF. The complete variable domain, with remaining parts taken from reference TRBV7-2 and TRBJ2-2, reads GAGVSQSPSNKVTEKGKDVELRCDPISGHTALYWYRQSLGQGLEFLIYFQGNSAPDKSGLPSDRFSAERTGGSVSTLTIQRTQQEDSAVYLCASSSLNTGELFFGEGSRLTVL.

This clonotype was seen more than once but under ten times. An end of the junction differs from the germline gene, which may be a read error. The V gene is TRBV20-1, the J gene TRBJ2-1, with D tentatively TRBD1 (5 bases). Germline V gene data show CDR1 as DFQATT and CDR2 as SNEGSKA (reference sequence). The CDR3 is 13 amino acids. Here the CDR3 reads CSAGKGLNNERFF. The CDR3 DNA is TGCAGTGCTGGTAAGGGGCTTAACAATGAGCGGTTCTTC.